Each of the 21 T cell receptor beta chains below was sequenced from the same sample in a study of control samples from healthy donors and cancer patients. Sequencing was performed with immunoSEQ multiplex PCR; in TCRdb, only in-frame clones are kept and a portion is missing. This table has 100,000 to 120,000 clones, around 87% appearing once. Sequencing input: PBMCs. The origin of the receptors is a woman in her sixties or seventies with lung cancer.

J is TRBJ2-7 and V is TRBV28, with 9 bases that match TRBD1. Germline CDR1 reads MDHEN; CDR2 reads SYDVKM. Trimming at V came to 5 bases and at J to 2 bases, leaving 4 bases not matched to a gene. The CDR3 sequence is 14 residues long. The CDR3, as DNA: TGTGCCAGCAGTCTCGGACAGGGGACCTACGAGCAGTACTTC. Its translation: CASSLGQGTYEQYF. Looking up the rest from reference TRBV28 and TRBJ2-7 gives the full variable domain: DVKVTQSSRYLVKRTGEKVFLECVQDMDHENMFWYRQDPGLGLRLIYFSYDVKMKEKGDIPEGYSVSREKKERFSLILESASTNQTSMYLCASSLGQGTYEQYFGPGTRLTVT.

This chain links TRBV25-1 with TRBJ1-2; maybe TRBD1 (5 bases). CDR3 length: 12 amino acids. V was shortened by 4 bases and J by 7 bases, with 10 bases between the two germline ends. Germline V CDR1 and CDR2: MGHDK, SYGVNS. CDR3 DNA sequence: TGTGCCAGCAGTGCAGGGACGCGTGGCTACACCTTC. Its protein is CASSAGTRGYTF.

The chain couples TRBV19 to TRBJ2-1; TRBD1 aligns across 8 bases. V was clipped by 2 bases and J by 9 bases; unmatched bases: 6. Germline values: CDR1 LNHDA, CDR2 SQIVND (reference sequence). The CDR3 contains 14 residues. The CDR3 DNA reads TGTGCCAGTAGTATACTCGACAGGGGAGGTGAGCAGTTCTTC. As protein: CASSILDRGGEQFF.

The genes are TRBV5-1 and TRBJ2-7; 7 bases line up with TRBD1. This CDR3 region has 14 residues. J gave up 2 bases and V 4 bases, and 6 bases lay outside the gene matches. Germline V gene data show CDR1 as SGHRS and CDR2 as YFSETQ. Here the CDR3 DNA reads TGCGCCAGCAGCCAGGAACAGGGGACCTACGAGCAGTACTTC. This translates into CASSQEQGTYEQYF.

This clone was seen a few times. V gene TRBV27 combines with J gene TRBJ2-2, with 7 nucleotides matching TRBD2. CDR1 and CDR2 from the germline V gene are MNHEY and SMNVEV (reference sequence). The CDR3 is 15 amino acids. V gave up 5 bases and J gave up 4 bases; unmatched junction bases: 7. As DNA, the CDR3 is TGTGCCAGCAGTGTTGGACTAGTCCCCACCGGGGAGCTGTTTTTT. This codes for CASSVGLVPTGELFF.

This clone was found a few times. The rearrangement uses TRBV7-9 and TRBJ2-1, with D possibly being TRBD2 (5 bases). This CDR3 has 15 amino acids. The germline CDR1 and CDR2 sequences are SEHNR and FQNEAQ (reference sequence). Between the trimmed V and J ends, which lost 5 bases and 0 bases, there was a span of 11 bases. CDR3 nucleotide sequence: TGTGCCAGCAGCCCCCGGCTAGCCTCCTACAATGAGCAGTTCTTC. Translation gives CASSPRLASYNEQFF.

V and J are TRBV5-4 and TRBJ1-2, with unresolved D. V lost 0 bases and J 0 bases, leaving 6 bases between the germline ends. This CDR3 has 14 residues. CDR1 and CDR2 from the germline V gene are SGHNT and YYREEE (reference sequence). This CDR3 reads CASSLAGANYGYTF. In DNA, the CDR3 is TGTGCCAGCAGCTTGGCGGGTGCTAACTATGGCTACACCTTC.

CDR3 DNA sequence: TGTGCCAGCAGTGAACAGATGGCCGGGGAGCTGTTTTTT. Encoded protein: CASSEQMAGELFF. The J gene is TRBJ2-2, the V gene TRBV2; D is unresolved. The ends were cut back, 2 bases at V and 6 bases at J, with 7 bases in the middle. CDR3 length: 13 amino acids. Germline lookup yields CDR1 SNHLY and CDR2 FYNNEI.

The chain couples TRBV5-1 to TRBJ1-3; a possible D gene is TRBD1 (6 bases). V lost 0 bases and J 1 base, leaving 14 bases between the germline ends. This CDR3 spans 17 amino acids. Germline V gene data show CDR1 as SGHRS and CDR2 as YFSETQ. DNA of the CDR3: TGCGCCAGCAGCTTGGTCCGGGGGCCCCATTCTGGAAACACCATATATTTT. Amino acids: CASSLVRGPHSGNTIYF.

V usage is TRBV6-5 and J usage is TRBJ1-5; no clear D gene. Germline CDR1 reads MNHEY; CDR2 reads SVGAGI. The V end lost 5 bases, the J end lost 2 bases, and 7 bases lay between the germline ends. This CDR3 region has 13 residues. The CDR3 nucleotides are TGTGCCAGCAGTCCCTGGGGCAATCAGCCCCAGCATTTT. Amino acids: CASSPWGNQPQHF.

The DNA for the CDR3 is TGTGCCAGCAGTTTAAATATAGTGGAGCCCCAGCATTTT. It codes for CASSLNIVEPQHF. The chain is built from TRBV28 and TRBJ1-5; D gene ambiguous. Germline CDR1 reads MDHEN; CDR2 reads SYDVKM. The CDR3 is made up of 13 amino acids. V was cut by 2 bases and J by 8 bases, with 10 bases left in between.

The rearrangement uses TRBV3-1 (or the pseudogene TRBV3-2) and TRBJ1-6; 7 bases fit TRBD1. The CDR3 spans 15 residues. The germline V gene encodes CDR1 LGHDT and CDR2 YNNKEL (reference sequence). With V trimmed by 3 bases and J by 8 bases, 7 bases remained unmatched. CDR3 sequence (DNA): TGTGCCAGCAGCCAGGGGCCTACAGGGGATTCACCCCTCCACTTT. Its protein product is CASSQGPTGDSPLHF.

The J gene is TRBJ2-1, the V gene TRBV5-1; 8 bases map to TRBD2. From germline, CDR1 is SGHRS and CDR2 YFSETQ. The CDR3 loop spans 17 amino acids. V was pared by 0 bases and J by 10 bases, with 15 bases of the junction left unmatched. CDR3 protein: CASSLAESGTRLYEQFF. In DNA, the CDR3 is TGCGCCAGCAGCTTGGCCGAATCCGGGACTAGGTTGTACGAGCAGTTCTTC.

The chain employs TRBV4-2 and TRBJ1-5; D unresolved. The germline CDR1 and CDR2 sequences are LGHNA and YNFKEQ. The ends were cut back, 5 bases at V and 0 bases at J, with 11 bases in the middle. CDR3 size: 15 residues. This CDR3 is CASSAGPDSNQPQHF. The CDR3 DNA follows: TGTGCCAGCAGCGCCGGTCCCGATAGCAATCAGCCCCAGCATTTT.

This chain's CDR3 is CASSVRLVQRYNEQFF. DNA of the CDR3: TGTGCCAGCAGCGTCAGGCTAGTCCAGAGGTACAATGAGCAGTTCTTC. The chain recombines TRBV5-8 with TRBJ2-1; no clear D. This CDR3 region has 16 residues. The V gene lost 4 bases and the J gene lost 4 bases, with 18 bases spanning the gap. The germline CDR1 and CDR2 sequences are SGHTS and YDEGEE.

The chain has TRBV6-2 or TRBV6-3 and TRBJ1-2; D unresolved. Trimming stripped 2 bases from V and 7 bases from J, with 11 bases between. The CDR3 covers 13 residues. The germline gives CDR1 MNHEY, CDR2 SVGEGT. CDR3 region: CASSYPLRGGYTF. The CDR3, as DNA: TGTGCCAGCAGTTACCCCCTACGCGGTGGCTACACCTTC.

The V gene is TRBV11-2, the J gene TRBJ2-5, with D possibly being TRBD1 (6 bases). This CDR3 has 13 amino acids. The germline gives CDR1 SGHAT, CDR2 FQNNGV. V was clipped by 6 bases and J by 4 bases, with 12 bases between them. The chain's CDR3 is CASRVIGGETQYF. Here the CDR3 DNA reads TGTGCCAGCAGGGTGATAGGGGGAGAGACCCAGTACTTC.

This clone was observed a handful of times. The V and J genes are TRBV5-1 and TRBJ2-7, with D uncertain. Trimming stripped 4 bases from V and 0 bases from J, with 2 bases between. The germline CDR1 and CDR2 sequences are SGHRS and YFSETQ. The CDR3 length is 11 residues. CDR3 residues: CASSHSYEQYF. The CDR3 region has the DNA TGCGCCAGCAGCCACTCCTACGAGCAGTACTTC.

The chain combines TRBV4-1 with TRBJ1-2; D unresolved. The CDR3 spans 14 residues. Per germline, CDR1 MGHRA and CDR2 YSYEKL. V lost 1 base to trimming and J lost 5 bases, with 11 bases between them. In DNA, the CDR3 is TGCGCCAGCAGCCAAGCCTCCGTTGGGTATGGCTACACCTTC. Translation gives CASSQASVGYGYTF.

The genes are TRBV23-1 and TRBJ1-5, with a weak D call TRBD1 (5 bases). TRBV23-1 is noted as an ORF with a role that remains uncertain. V was clipped by 10 bases and J by 3 bases, with 16 bases between them. This CDR3 has 14 amino acids. CDR3 sequence: CANLVTVYNQPQHF. CDR3 bases: TGCGCCAACCTTGTGACAGTATACAATCAGCCCCAGCATTTT.

This chain connects TRBV12-3 or TRBV12-4 to TRBJ1-1, with 7 bases matching TRBD1. Trimming removed 5 bases from V and 6 bases from J; junction bases left unmatched: 3. The CDR3 extends over 12 amino acids. The CDR3 region is CASSEGQAEAFF. CDR3 DNA sequence: TGTGCCAGCAGTGAAGGACAGGCTGAAGCTTTCTTT.